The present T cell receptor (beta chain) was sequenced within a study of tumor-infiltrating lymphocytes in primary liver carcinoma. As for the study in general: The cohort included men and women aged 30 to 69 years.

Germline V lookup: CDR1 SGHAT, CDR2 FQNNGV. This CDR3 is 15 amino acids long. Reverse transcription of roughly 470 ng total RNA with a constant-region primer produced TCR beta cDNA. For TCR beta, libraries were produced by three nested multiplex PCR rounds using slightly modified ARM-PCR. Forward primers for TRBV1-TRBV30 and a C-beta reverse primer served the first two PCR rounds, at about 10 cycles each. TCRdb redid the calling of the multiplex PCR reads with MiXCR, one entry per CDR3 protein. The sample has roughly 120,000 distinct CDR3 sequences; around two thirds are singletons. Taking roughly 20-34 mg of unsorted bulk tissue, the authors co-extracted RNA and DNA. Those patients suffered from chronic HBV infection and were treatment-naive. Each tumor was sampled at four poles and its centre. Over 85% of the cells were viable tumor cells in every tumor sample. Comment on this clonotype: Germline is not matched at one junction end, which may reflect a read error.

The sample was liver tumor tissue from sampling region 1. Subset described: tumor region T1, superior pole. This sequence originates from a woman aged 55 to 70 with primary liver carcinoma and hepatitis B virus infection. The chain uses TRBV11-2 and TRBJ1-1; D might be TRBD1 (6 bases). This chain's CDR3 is CVSSLDPGAGTDASF. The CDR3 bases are TGTGTCAGCAGCTTAGATCCGGGGGCAGGAACTGATGCTTCCTTT.